One sample yielded the 10 T cell receptor beta chains listed below, sequenced in a study of T cells in Graves' hyperthyroidism and ophthalmopathy. There were TCR beta CDR3 regions amplified from RNA transcripts. First-round RT-PCR targeting the TCR CDR3 was performed with the HTBI primer set. TCRdb re-analysed the multiplex PCR reads in MiXCR, keeping a single row per CDR3 protein. The data show hundreds of thousands of distinct CDR3 sequences, 38% seen once. What was sequenced was blood. These TCRs come from a man between 18 and 35 years old with Graves' hyperthyroidism.

This clonotype was observed a few times. The chain's CDR3 is CSARKGGSNTEAFF. In nucleotides, the CDR3 is TGCAGTGCTAGAAAGGGTGGGTCGAACACTGAAGCTTTCTTT. This chain uses TRBV20-1 with TRBJ1-1; D unresolved. Trimming left V 2 bases short and J 1 base short, with 11 bases between. This CDR3 has 14 residues. CDR1 and CDR2 from the germline V gene are DFQATT and SNEGSKA (reference sequence).

The V and J genes are TRBV6-1 and TRBJ1-5, with 7 bases fitting TRBD1. Trimming took 0 bases from V and 5 from J; bases not matched to a gene: 10. Germline V gene sequence: CDR1 MNHNS, CDR2 SASEGT. This CDR3 region has 17 residues. CDR3 region: CASSEALGADRDQPQHF. Written as DNA, the CDR3 is TGTGCCAGCAGTGAAGCTCTGGGGGCCGACAGGGATCAGCCCCAGCATTTT.

This clonotype was counted at least ten times. V and J are TRBV2 and TRBJ2-2; D not resolved. This CDR3 comprises 12 residues. Trimming shortened V by 11 bases and J by 1 base, and 8 bases separated the two germline ends. From germline, CDR1 is SNHLY and CDR2 FYNNEI. The CDR3: CAQRVNTGELFF. CDR3 bases: TGTGCCCAGAGAGTGAACACCGGGGAGCTGTTTTTT.

The sample holds many counts of this clonotype. V usage is TRBV29-1 and J usage is TRBJ2-7; weak D call: TRBD2 (7 bases). V was shortened by 2 bases and J by 7 bases, with 15 bases between the two germline ends. The CDR3 runs to 13 residues. Germline-derived CDR1 and CDR2 are SQVTM and ANQGSEA. In nucleotides, the CDR3 is TGCAGCGTTGAATCGGGAAGGGGGGGAGAGCAGTACTTC. Protein sequence: CSVESGRGGEQYF.

The gene calls are TRBV7-9 and TRBJ1-1; perhaps TRBD1 as D (5 bases). The CDR3 loop spans 15 amino acids. The germline CDR1 and CDR2 sequences are SEHNR and FQNEAQ (reference sequence). The V and J ends lost 3 bases and 6 bases respectively, with 17 bases between them. CDR3 in amino acids: CASSLDGALGSEAFF. CDR3 sequence (DNA): TGTGCCAGCAGCTTGGACGGGGCGTTAGGATCTGAAGCTTTCTTT. Drawing the rest from reference TRBV7-9 and TRBJ1-1, the complete variable domain is DTGVSQNPRHKITKRGQNVTFRCDPISEHNRLYWYRQTLGQGPEFLTYFQNEAQLEKSRLLSDRFSAERPKGSFSTLEIQRTEQGDSAMYLCASSLDGALGSEAFFGQGTRLTVV.

This clonotype has a count of ten or more. This sequence joins TRBV29-1 and TRBJ2-5; weak D call: TRBD2 (5 bases). Germline CDR1 reads SQVTM; CDR2 reads ANQGSEA. The CDR3 totals 13 residues. V gave up 6 bases and J gave up 4 bases, with 15 bases separating them. This CDR3 is CSVLGGFGETQYF. The CDR3 DNA reads as TGCAGCGTGCTGGGCGGGTTTGGAGAGACCCAGTACTTC.

This chain connects TRBV25-1 to TRBJ2-7, with 8 nucleotides matching TRBD2. This CDR3 contains 18 residues. The J segment lost 4 bases and the V segment lost 8 bases, leaving 22 bases of the junction unmatched. In germline, CDR1 is MGHDK, CDR2 SYGVNS. CDR3 region: CASAKSGTRWSGVYEQYF. For the CDR3, the DNA is TGTGCCAGCGCAAAGTCCGGGACTAGGTGGAGCGGGGTATACGAGCAGTACTTC.

This clonotype was seen a few times. DNA of the CDR3: TGCAGTGCTAGTAAGGGATCCGGTAACACTGAAGCTTTCTTT. It codes for CSASKGSGNTEAFF. J is TRBJ1-1 and V is TRBV20-1; D remains ambiguous. V gave up 3 bases and J gave up 2 bases, with 13 bases separating them. The germline gives CDR1 DFQATT, CDR2 SNEGSKA (reference sequence). This CDR3 is built from 14 residues.

The table lists this clonotype with a few counts. This chain links TRBV20-1 with TRBJ2-5; D is ambiguous. Germline CDR1 and CDR2: DFQATT and SNEGSKA (reference sequence). This CDR3 comprises 13 residues. CDR3 residues: CSVTKVVGETQYF. CDR3 coding DNA: TGCAGCGTAACTAAGGTGGTTGGCGAGACCCAGTACTTC.

Many counts were recorded for this clonotype. V gene TRBV7-8 combines with J gene TRBJ1-5; D gene uncertain. The germline V gene encodes CDR1 SGHVS and CDR2 FQNEAQ. The CDR3 covers 13 residues. The germline V and J ends were trimmed by 4 bases and 5 bases, with 9 bases remaining between them. The CDR3 nucleotides read TGTGCCAGCAGCTCCGTACTCTATCAGCCCCAGCATTTT. Protein: CASSSVLYQPQHF. The whole variable domain, remainder taken from reference TRBV7-8 and TRBJ1-5, is GAGVSQSPRYKVAKRGQDVALRCDPISGHVSLFWYQQALGQGPEFLTYFQNEAQLDKSGLPSDRFFAERPEGSVSTLKIQRTQQEDSAVYLCASSSVLYQPQHFGDGTRLSIL.